The present T cell receptor beta chain was sequenced within a study of Graves' ophthalmopathy and Graves' hyperthyroidism. The CDR3 sequence is 12 residues long. Researchers took RNA transcripts and amplified TCR beta CDR3 regions from them. First-round RT-PCR with HTBI primers preceded a second-round multiplex PCR. TCRdb recomputed calls from the multiplex PCR reads with MiXCR, one row per CDR3 protein. The sample carries 200,000 to 300,000 distinct CDR3 sequences, around 42% recorded once. Additional autoimmune diseases, uncontrolled infections, pregnancy or lactation disqualified patients. Sequenced: peripheral blood. The V and J genes are TRBV12-3 or TRBV12-4 and TRBJ1-4; D ambiguous. This clonotype was sampled from an adult man with Graves' ophthalmopathy. The CDR3 loop reads CACRATRGKMFF. The CDR3 DNA is TGTGCTTGCCGGGCCACCCGAGGGAAGATGTTTTTT.